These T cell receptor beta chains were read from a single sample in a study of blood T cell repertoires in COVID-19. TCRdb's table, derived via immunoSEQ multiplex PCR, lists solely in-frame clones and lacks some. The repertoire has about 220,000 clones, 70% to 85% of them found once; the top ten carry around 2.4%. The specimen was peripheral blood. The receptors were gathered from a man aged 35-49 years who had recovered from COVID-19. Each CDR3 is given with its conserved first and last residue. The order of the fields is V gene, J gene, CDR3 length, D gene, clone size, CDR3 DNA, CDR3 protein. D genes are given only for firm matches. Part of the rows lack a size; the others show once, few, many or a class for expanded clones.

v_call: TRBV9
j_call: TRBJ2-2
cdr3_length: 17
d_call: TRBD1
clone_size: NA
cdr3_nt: TGTGCCAGCAGCTCCGAGGGACAGTCGACGAACACCGGGGAGCTGTTTTTT
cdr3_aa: CASSSEGQSTNTGELFF

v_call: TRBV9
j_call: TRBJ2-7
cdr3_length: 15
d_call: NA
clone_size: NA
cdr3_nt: TGTGCCAGCAGCGTAGGAGGTAGCGGAACCTACGAGCAGTACTTC
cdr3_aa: CASSVGGSGTYEQYF

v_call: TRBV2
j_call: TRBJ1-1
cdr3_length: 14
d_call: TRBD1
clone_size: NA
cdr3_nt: TGTGCCAGCAGTTACAGGGGGATGGACACTGAAGCTTTCTTT
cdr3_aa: CASSYRGMDTEAFF

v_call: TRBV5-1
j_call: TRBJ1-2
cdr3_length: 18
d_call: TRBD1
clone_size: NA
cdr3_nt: TGCGCCAGCAGCTTGGAAGGGTCGACAGGGTTTACACTTTATGGCTACACCTTC
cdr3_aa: CASSLEGSTGFTLYGYTF

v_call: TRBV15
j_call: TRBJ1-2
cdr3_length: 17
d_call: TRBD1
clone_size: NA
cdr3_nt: TGTGCCACCAGCAGAATAACAGGGGGAGCGCGGCACTATGGCTACACCTTC
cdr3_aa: CATSRITGGARHYGYTF

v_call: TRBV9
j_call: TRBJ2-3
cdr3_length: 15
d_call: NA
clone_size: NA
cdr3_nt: TGTGCCAGCAGCGTAGAATCCGGGAGAGGAGATACGCAGTATTTT
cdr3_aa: CASSVESGRGDTQYF

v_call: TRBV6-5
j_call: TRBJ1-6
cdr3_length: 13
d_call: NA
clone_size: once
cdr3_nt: TGTGCCAGCAGCCTAGCTTCCTATTCACCCCTCCACTTT
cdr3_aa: CASSLASYSPLHF

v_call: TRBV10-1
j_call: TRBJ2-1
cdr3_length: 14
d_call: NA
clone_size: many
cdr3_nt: TGCGCCAGCAGTGAGTCAGGGGAATACAATGAGCAGTTCTTC
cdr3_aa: CASSESGEYNEQFF

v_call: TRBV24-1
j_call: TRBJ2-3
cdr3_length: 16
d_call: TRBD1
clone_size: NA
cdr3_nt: TGTGCCACCAGTGTGGGGACAGGGGGCGTGGGGGATACGCAGTATTTT
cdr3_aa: CATSVGTGGVGDTQYF

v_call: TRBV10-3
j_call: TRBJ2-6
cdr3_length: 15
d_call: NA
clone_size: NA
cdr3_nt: TGTGCCATCAGTGCTTTGGGGCCTGGGGCCAACGTCCTGACTTTC
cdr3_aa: CAISALGPGANVLTF

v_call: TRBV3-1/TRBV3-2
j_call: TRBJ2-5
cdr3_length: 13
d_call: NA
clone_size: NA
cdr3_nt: TGTGCCAGCAGCCAAGATCTATTGGAGACCCAGTACTTC
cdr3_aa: CASSQDLLETQYF

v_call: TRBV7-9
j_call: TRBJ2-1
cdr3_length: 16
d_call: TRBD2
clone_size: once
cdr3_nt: TGTGCCAGCAGCCTCCGGACTAGCGGGAGACCGGGTGAGCAGTTCTTC
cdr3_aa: CASSLRTSGRPGEQFF

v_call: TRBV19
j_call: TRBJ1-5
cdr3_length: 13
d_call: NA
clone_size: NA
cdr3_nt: TGTGCCAGTAGTCAAGGGCGGACTGGGCCCCAGCATTTT
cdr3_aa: CASSQGRTGPQHF

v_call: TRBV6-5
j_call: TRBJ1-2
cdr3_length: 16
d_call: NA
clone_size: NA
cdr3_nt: TGTGCCAGCAGTTACTCGGCAGTGGGCATTAACTATGGCTACACCTTC
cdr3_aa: CASSYSAVGINYGYTF

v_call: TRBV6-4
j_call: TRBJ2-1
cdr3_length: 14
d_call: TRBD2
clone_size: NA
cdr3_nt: TGTGCCAGCAGTGCGGGACTAGTGGGCGATGAGCAGTTCTTC
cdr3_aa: CASSAGLVGDEQFF

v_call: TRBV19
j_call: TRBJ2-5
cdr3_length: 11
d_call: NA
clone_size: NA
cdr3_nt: TGTGCCAGTACGACGGGGGAGACCCAGTACTTC
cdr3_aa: CASTTGETQYF

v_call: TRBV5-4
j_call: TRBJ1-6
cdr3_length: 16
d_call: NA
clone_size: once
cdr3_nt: TGTGCCAGCAGCTCCCGGTCTACGGGGGGTAACTCACCCCTCCACTTT
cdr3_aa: CASSSRSTGGNSPLHF

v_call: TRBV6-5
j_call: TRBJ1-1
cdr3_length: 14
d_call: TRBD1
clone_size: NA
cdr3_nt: TGTGCCAGCAGGGTAGACGGACAGGGCACTGAAGCTTTCTTT
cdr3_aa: CASRVDGQGTEAFF

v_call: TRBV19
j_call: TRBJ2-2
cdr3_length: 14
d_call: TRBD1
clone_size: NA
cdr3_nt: TGTGCCAGCCGGGGACAGGAAAACACCGGGGAGCTGTTTTTT
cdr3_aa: CASRGQENTGELFF

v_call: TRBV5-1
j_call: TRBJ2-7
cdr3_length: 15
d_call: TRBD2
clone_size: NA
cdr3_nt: TGCGCCAGCACCTTTCAGGTGGGAGGGTCCTACGAGCAGTACTTC
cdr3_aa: CASTFQVGGSYEQYF

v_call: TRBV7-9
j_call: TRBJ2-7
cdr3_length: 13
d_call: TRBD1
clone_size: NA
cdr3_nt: TGTGCCAGCGGCGGACAGGGAGCCTACGAGCAGTACTTC
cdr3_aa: CASGGQGAYEQYF